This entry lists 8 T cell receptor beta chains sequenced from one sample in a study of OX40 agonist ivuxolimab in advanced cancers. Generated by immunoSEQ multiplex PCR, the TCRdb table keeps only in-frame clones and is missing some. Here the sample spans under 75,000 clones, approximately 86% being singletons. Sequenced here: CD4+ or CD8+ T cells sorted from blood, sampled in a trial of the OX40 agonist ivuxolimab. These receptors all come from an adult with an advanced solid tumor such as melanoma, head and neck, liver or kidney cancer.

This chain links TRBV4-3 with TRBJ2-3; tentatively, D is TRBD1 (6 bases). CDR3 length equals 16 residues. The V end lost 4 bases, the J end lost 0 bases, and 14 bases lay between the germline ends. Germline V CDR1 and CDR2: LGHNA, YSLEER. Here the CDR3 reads CASSPGAGVSTDTQYF. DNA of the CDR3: TGCGCCAGCAGCCCTGGGGCAGGGGTAAGCACAGATACGCAGTATTTT.

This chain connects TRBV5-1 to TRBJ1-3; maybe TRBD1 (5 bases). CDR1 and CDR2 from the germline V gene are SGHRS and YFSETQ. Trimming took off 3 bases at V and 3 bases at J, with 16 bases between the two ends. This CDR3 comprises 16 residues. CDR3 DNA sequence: TGCGCCAGCAGCTCCCTACGCCGGGACTTTGGAAACACCATATATTTT. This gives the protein CASSSLRRDFGNTIYF.

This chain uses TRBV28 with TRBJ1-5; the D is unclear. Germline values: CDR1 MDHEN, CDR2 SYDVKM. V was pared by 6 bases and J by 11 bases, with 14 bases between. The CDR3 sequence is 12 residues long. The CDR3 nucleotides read TGTGCCAGCAGCACCCCGAAGGAAGCCCAGCATTTT. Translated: CASSTPKEAQHF.

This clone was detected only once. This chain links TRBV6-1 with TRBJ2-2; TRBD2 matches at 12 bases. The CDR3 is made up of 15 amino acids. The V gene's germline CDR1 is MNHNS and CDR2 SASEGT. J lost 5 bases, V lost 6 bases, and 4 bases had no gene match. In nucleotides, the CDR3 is TGTGCCAGCAGGACTAGCGGGAGTAGGACCGGGGAGCTGTTTTTT. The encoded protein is CASRTSGSRTGELFF.

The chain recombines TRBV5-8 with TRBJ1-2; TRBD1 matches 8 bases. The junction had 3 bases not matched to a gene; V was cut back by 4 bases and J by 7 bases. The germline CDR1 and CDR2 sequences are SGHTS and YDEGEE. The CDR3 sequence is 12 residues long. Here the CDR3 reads CASSVDRAGYTF. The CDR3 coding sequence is TGTGCCAGCAGCGTGGACAGGGCTGGCTACACCTTC. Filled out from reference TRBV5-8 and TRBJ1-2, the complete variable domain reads EAGVTQSPTHLIKTRGQQATLRCSPISGHTSVYWYQQALGLGLQFLLWYDEGEERNRGNFPPRFSGRQFPNYSSELNVNALELEDSALYLCASSVDRAGYTFGSGTRLTVV.

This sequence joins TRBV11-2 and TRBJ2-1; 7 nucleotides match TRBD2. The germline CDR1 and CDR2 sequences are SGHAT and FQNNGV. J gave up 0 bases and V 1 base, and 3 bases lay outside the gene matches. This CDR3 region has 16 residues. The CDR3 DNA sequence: TGTGCCAGCAGCTTAGCGCGGGGGAGCTCCTACAATGAGCAGTTCTTC. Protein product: CASSLARGSSYNEQFF.

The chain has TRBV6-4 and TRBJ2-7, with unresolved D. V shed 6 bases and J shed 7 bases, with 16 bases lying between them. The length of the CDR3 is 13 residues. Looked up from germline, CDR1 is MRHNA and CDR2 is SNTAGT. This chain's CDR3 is CASSEPGPNEQYF. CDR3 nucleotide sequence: TGTGCCAGCAGCGAACCCGGTCCCAATGAGCAGTACTTC.

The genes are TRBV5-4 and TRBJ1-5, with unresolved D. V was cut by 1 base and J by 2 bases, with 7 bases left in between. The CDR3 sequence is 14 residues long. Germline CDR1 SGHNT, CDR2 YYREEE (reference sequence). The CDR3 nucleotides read TGTGCCAGCAGCTTGCACGGTGGCAATCAGCCCCAGCATTTT. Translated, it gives CASSLHGGNQPQHF. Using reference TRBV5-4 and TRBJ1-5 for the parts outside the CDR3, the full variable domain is ETGVTQSPTHLIKTRGQQVTLRCSSQSGHNTVSWYQQALGQGPQFIFQYYREEENGRGNFPPRFSGLQFPNYSSELNVNALELDDSALYLCASSLHGGNQPQHFGDGTRLSIL.